The clone carrying this T cell receptor (beta chain) came up a few times. At one end the junction does not follow the germline gene, possibly because of a read error. CDR1 and CDR2 (germline): SGHRS, YFSETQ. This CDR3 region has 15 residues. This entry is derived from a study of blood T cells in healthy people across ages. Then a second PCR, running roughly 7 to 11 cycles, was carried out with a sample-barcoded 5' primer and a J-beta primer mix. In TCRdb, the 5' RACE reads were re-called with MiXCR into one record per CDR3 protein. The table has 900,000 to 950,000 distinct CDR3 sequences, approximately 32% seen once; the top ten hold about a tenth. This same sample was also part of a study on T cells of mothers and their children. That report notes: Inherited differences only slightly affect thymic shaping of TCR recombination output.

The clonotype originates from a middle-aged woman in good health. Sequenced sample: blood. The chain carries TRBV5-1 and TRBJ1-2; the D is unclear. The CDR3, as DNA: TGTGCCAGCAGCTTGGCCGCAGGATCGAACTATGGCTACACCTTC. It is translated as CASSLAAGSNYGYTF.